What follows are 14 T cell receptor beta chains derived from one specimen sequenced in a study of OX40 agonist ivuxolimab in advanced cancers. Clones were sequenced by immunoSEQ multiplex PCR, and TCRdb holds only the in-frame ones, with some missing. The profile shows about 73,000 clones, 70% to 90% of them singletons. This material consisted of CD4+ or CD8+ T cells sorted from blood, taken in a trial of the OX40 agonist ivuxolimab. The receptors derive from an adult with an advanced solid tumor such as melanoma, head and neck, liver or kidney cancer.

The chain uses TRBV18 and TRBJ2-2; perhaps D is TRBD1 or TRBD2 (5 bases each). The germline V and J ends were trimmed by 1 base and 6 bases, with 18 bases remaining between them. Germline CDR1 reads KGHSH; CDR2 reads LQKENI. The CDR3 is 17 residues long. The CDR3 sequence is CASSPRVQGGDAGELFF. CDR3 sequence (DNA): TGTGCCAGCTCACCACGCGTCCAGGGTGGGGACGCCGGGGAGCTGTTTTTT.

V usage is TRBV5-1 and J usage is TRBJ2-7; 8 bases agree with TRBD2. The CDR3 is made up of 18 amino acids. Germline assignment: CDR1 SGHRS and CDR2 YFSETQ. The V segment lost 4 bases and the J segment 6 bases; nucleotides outside the gene matches: 21. The CDR3 DNA sequence: TGCGCCAGCAGCCGTGGCGTCCCTCAGCGGGAGTCAGGTCGCGAGCAGTACTTC. Translation gives CASSRGVPQRESGREQYF.

The chain carries TRBV27 and TRBJ2-7; D remains ambiguous. This CDR3 is 14 amino acids long. V dropped 5 bases and J dropped 0 bases, with 11 bases sitting between them. Germline V gene data show CDR1 as MNHEY and CDR2 as SMNVEV (reference sequence). This CDR3 reads CASSPAPSSYEQYF. CDR3 nucleotide sequence: TGTGCCAGCAGTCCGGCTCCGAGCTCCTACGAGCAGTACTTC.

This chain connects TRBV5-1 to TRBJ2-1; 10 bases align to TRBD2. This CDR3 is 16 amino acids long. The germline V gene has CDR1 SGHRS and CDR2 YFSETQ. The V segment lost 4 bases and the J segment 6 bases; nucleotides outside the gene matches: 10. This CDR3 reads CASSAGDSGRTNEQFF. CDR3 bases: TGCGCCAGCAGCGCAGGAGATAGCGGGAGGACCAATGAGCAGTTCTTC.

This clone is a singleton in its sample. The rearrangement links TRBV15 to TRBJ2-5; 9 bases fit TRBD1. From germline, CDR1 is LNHNV and CDR2 YYDKDF (reference sequence). CDR3 length: 14 amino acids. Losses at the gene ends were 5 bases for V and 3 bases for J; bases not matched to a gene: 4. In DNA form, the CDR3 reads TGTGCCACCAGCGCCCGGGACAGGGAAGAGACCCAGTACTTC. It yields the protein CATSARDREETQYF.

The chain is built from TRBV19 and TRBJ1-2; 7 bases align to TRBD1. V dropped 7 bases and J dropped 2; count of bases not matched to a gene: 7. CDR1 is LNHDA, CDR2 SQIVND, per germline (reference sequence). CDR3 size: 14 residues. CDR3 nucleotides: TGTGCCAGTACGAGGGGGCGGGGGAACTATGGCTACACCTTC. Translated: CASTRGRGNYGYTF.

The chain links TRBV6-5 to TRBJ2-7; D possibly corresponds to TRBD2 (5 bases). Trimming shortened V by 0 bases and J by 7 bases, and 19 bases separated the two germline ends. Germline V gives CDR1 MNHEY, CDR2 SVGAGI. The CDR3 is 16 amino acids. As DNA, the CDR3 is TGTGCCAGCAGTTACTCGCGCAGCCCGGGCCGGGGTGAGCAGTACTTC. Encoded protein: CASSYSRSPGRGEQYF.

The J gene is TRBJ2-3, the V gene TRBV10-1; no reliable D call. The CDR3 extends over 14 amino acids. CDR1 and CDR2 from the germline V gene are WNHNN and SYGVQD (reference sequence). V lost 0 bases, J lost 6 bases, and 10 bases lay in between. This chain's CDR3 is CASSESVMRDTQYF. The CDR3 DNA follows: TGCGCCAGCAGTGAGTCTGTGATGAGGGATACGCAGTATTTT.

This chain uses TRBV14 with TRBJ2-1; the D is unclear. This CDR3 spans 14 amino acids. Germline-derived CDR1 and CDR2 are SGHDN and FVKESK. Trimming stripped 4 bases from V and 6 bases from J, with 13 bases between. The chain's CDR3 is CASSPLPWVNEQFF. The CDR3 nucleotides read TGTGCCAGCAGCCCTCTCCCTTGGGTCAATGAGCAGTTCTTC.

The chain employs TRBV6-1 and TRBJ2-2, with D perhaps TRBD1 (6 bases). The CDR3 is 14 residues long. Germline V lookup: CDR1 MNHNS, CDR2 SASEGT. The germline V and J ends were trimmed by 6 bases and 8 bases, with 16 bases remaining between them. In DNA, the CDR3 is TGTGCCAGCAGCTGGGACACTGCCTGGGGGGAGCTGTTTTTT. It specifies CASSWDTAWGELFF.

This clone showed up just a few times. The chain uses TRBV7-2 and TRBJ2-3; 9 positions match TRBD2. V lost 1 base and J lost 4; bases outside the gene matches: 3. The CDR3 is made up of 15 amino acids. CDR1 is SGHTA, CDR2 FQGNSA, per germline. Here the CDR3 reads CASSLVAGEADTQYF. CDR3 in DNA: TGTGCCAGCAGCTTAGTAGCGGGAGAGGCAGATACGCAGTATTTT.

The V and J genes are TRBV11-3 and TRBJ2-7; 8 bases match TRBD2. V lost 2 bases to trimming and J lost 6 bases; unmatched junction nucleotides: 9. Looked up from germline, CDR1 is SGHNT and CDR2 is YENEEA. CDR3 length: 15 amino acids. The CDR3 spells CASSLIATSESEQYF. For the CDR3, the DNA is TGTGCCAGCAGCTTAATTGCGACTAGCGAATCCGAGCAGTACTTC. Together with reference TRBV11-3 and TRBJ2-7, the CDR3 gives the full variable domain: EAGVVQSPRYKIIEKKQPVAFWCNPISGHNTLYWYLQNLGQGPELLIRYENEEAVDDSQLPKDRFSAERLKGVDSTLKIQPAELGDSAVYLCASSLIATSESEQYFGPGTRLTVT.

In its sample, this clone was seen once. The chain joins TRBV5-1 to TRBJ2-3, with 15 bases matching TRBD2. In germline, CDR1 is SGHRS, CDR2 YFSETQ. V shed 3 bases and J 0 bases; nucleotides not matched to a gene: 5. The CDR3 contains 18 residues. CDR3 sequence: CASSSGLAGGYSTDTQYF. The CDR3 coding sequence is TGCGCCAGCAGCTCCGGACTAGCGGGAGGGTATAGCACAGATACGCAGTATTTT.

The chain joins TRBV27 to TRBJ2-3; D ambiguous. Germline-derived CDR1 and CDR2 are MNHEY and SMNVEV (reference sequence). The CDR3 is 11 amino acids. V shed 8 bases and J shed 0 bases, with 3 bases lying between them. In DNA form, the CDR3 reads TGTGCCAGCGGGAGCACAGATACGCAGTATTTT. Protein: CASGSTDTQYF.